This TCR beta chain was observed in a study of blood T cell repertoires in COVID-19. Overall study: Acute-phase and convalescent COVID-19 samples originated in the United States, Italy and Spain. Nucleic acid was either cDNA or gDNA, and it came from T cells, B-cell-depleted T cells, or PBMCs.

Some clones are missing from TCRdb's copy, which holds only in-frame ones; the method was immunoSEQ multiplex PCR. The profile shows tens of thousands of clones, about 87% of them singletons. V lost 5 bases and J 5 bases, leaving 12 bases between the germline ends. Germline V lookup: CDR1 MNHEY, CDR2 SMNVEV (reference sequence). CDR3 length: 13 residues. The sequencing sample was made of peripheral blood. V is TRBV27 and J is TRBJ1-1; D remains ambiguous. This TCR was recovered from a middle-aged man with active or convalescent COVID-19. CDR3 protein: CASSEHIATEAFF. In DNA, the CDR3 is TGTGCCAGCAGTGAACATATAGCAACTGAAGCTTTCTTT.